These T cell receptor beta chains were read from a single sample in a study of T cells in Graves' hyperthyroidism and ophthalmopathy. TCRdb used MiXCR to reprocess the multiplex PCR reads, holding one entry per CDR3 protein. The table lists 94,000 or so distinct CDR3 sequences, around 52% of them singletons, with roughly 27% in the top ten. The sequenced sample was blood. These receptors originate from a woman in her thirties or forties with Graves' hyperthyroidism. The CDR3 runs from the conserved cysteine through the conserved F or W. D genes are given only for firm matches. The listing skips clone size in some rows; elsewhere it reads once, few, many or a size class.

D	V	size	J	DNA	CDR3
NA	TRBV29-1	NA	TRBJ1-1	TGCAGCGTTCGGTTAAGGGAGGATTGGGGGCTTTTAGCTTTCTTT	CSVRLREDWGLLAFF
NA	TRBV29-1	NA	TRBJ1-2	TGCAGTTTAGAGCCCCGACAGGTTCTCGGCTACACCTTC	CSLEPRQVLGYTF
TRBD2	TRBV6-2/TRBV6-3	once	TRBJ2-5	TGTGCCAGCAGTTACTTAGCGGGAGGGCCCGGGCAAGAGACCCAGTACTTC	CASSYLAGGPGQETQYF
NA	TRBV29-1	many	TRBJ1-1	TGCAGCGTGTTGGGGGGGGGTACTGAAGCTTTCTTT	CSVLGGGTEAFF
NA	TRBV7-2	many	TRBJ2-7	TGTGCCAGCAAACGTCAGTCTGGCGGGACGAGCTCCTACGAGCAGTACTTC	CASKRQSGGTSSYEQYF
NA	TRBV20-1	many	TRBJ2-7	TGCAGTGCTATCCAGGGGTCGCACAGCTACGAGCAGTACTTC	CSAIQGSHSYEQYF
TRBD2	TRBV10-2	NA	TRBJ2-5	TGCGCCAGCCAGCCCCTAGCGGGAGGGCCGAAGACCCAGTACTTC	CASQPLAGGPKTQYF
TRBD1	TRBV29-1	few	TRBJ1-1	TGCAGCCAAGGGACAGGCAAAGCTTTCTTT	CSQGTGKAFF
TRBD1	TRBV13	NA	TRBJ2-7	TGTGCCAGCAGCTTGGGGGCGACAGGGACCGAGCAGTACTTC	CASSLGATGTEQYF
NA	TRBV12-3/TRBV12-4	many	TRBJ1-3	TGTGCCAGCAGTCTGGCGGGGGTTCCTGGAAACACCATATATTTT	CASSLAGVPGNTIYF
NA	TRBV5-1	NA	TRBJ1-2	TGCGCCAGCAGCTTTACTCGTGACGGCTACACCTTC	CASSFTRDGYTF
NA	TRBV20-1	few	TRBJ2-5	TGCAGTGCTAGAGGGGGGATGGCTCAGTACTTC	CSARGGMAQYF
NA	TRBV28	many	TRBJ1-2	TGTGCCAGCAGTTCTATGCAGGGAGCAAATCATGGCTACACCTTC	CASSSMQGANHGYTF
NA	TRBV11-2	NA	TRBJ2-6	TGTGCCAGCAGCCCCATCGTCCTGACTTTC	CASSPIVLTF
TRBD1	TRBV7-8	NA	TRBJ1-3	TGTGCCAGCAGCTTTCAGGGGGCGAACTATGGCTACACCATATATTTT	CASSFQGANYGYTIYF
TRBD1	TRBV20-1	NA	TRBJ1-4	TGCAGTGCTAGGGCTGGACAGGGTGAAAAACTGTTTTTT	CSARAGQGEKLFF
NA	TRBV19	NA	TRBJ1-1	TGTGCCAGTAGTACCCGGCGCACTGAAGCTCTCTTT	CASSTRRTEALF
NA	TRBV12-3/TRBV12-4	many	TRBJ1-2	TGTGCCAGCAGTGAAGACAGGAACTATGGCTACACCTTC	CASSEDRNYGYTF
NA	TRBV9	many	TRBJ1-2	TGTGCCAGCACCCGGGGCTATGGCTACACCTTC	CASTRGYGYTF
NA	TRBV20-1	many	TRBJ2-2	TGCAGTGCTAGAGATCAAGTCCCGAACACCGGGGAGCTGTTTTTT	CSARDQVPNTGELFF
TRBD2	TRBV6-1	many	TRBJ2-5	TGTGCCAGCAGCCCCCTGACTAGCGGGGTTTCAGAGACCCAGTACTTC	CASSPLTSGVSETQYF
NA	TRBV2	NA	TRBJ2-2	TGTGCCAGCTTAGTGGTTAGCCCGAACACCGGGGAGCTGTTTTTT	CASLVVSPNTGELFF
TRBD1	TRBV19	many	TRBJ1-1	TGTGCCAGTAGTATCGACAGGGGTGCTGAAGCTTTCTTT	CASSIDRGAEAFF
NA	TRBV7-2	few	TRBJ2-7	TGTGCCAGCAGTGAAATGATTAACCGCTACGAGCAGTACTTC	CASSEMINRYEQYF
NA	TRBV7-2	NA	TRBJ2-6	TGTGCCAGCAGCTTACTCCGGTCAAATAGCTCTGGGGCCAACGTCCTGACTTTC	CASSLLRSNSSGANVLTF
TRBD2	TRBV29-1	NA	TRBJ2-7	TGCAGCGTCGGGACTAGCGGAGCCTCCTACGAGCAGTACTTC	CSVGTSGASYEQYF
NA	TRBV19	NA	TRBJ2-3	TGTGCCAGTAGTAAGATGGGGGCCCTAGAGAACCCAGATACGCAGTATTTT	CASSKMGALENPDTQYF
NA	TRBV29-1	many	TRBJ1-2	TGCAGCGTTGTTGAGTTTAACTATGGCTACACCTTC	CSVVEFNYGYTF
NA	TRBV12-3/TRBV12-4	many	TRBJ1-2	TGTGCCAGCAGTCTGGACTCAGGAGTTGGCTACACCTTC	CASSLDSGVGYTF
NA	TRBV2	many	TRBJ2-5	TGTGCCAGCAGTACATCAGGCGTCCCAGAGACCCAGTACTTC	CASSTSGVPETQYF
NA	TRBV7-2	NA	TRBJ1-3	TGTGCCAGCGGCTTACGGCAGACTGGAGACACCATATATTTT	CASGLRQTGDTIYF
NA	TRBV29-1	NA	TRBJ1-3	TGCAGCGTTGAAGATGGGACGTCCGGAAACACCATATATTTT	CSVEDGTSGNTIYF
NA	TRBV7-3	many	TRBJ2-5	TGTGCCAGCAGCCGTAACCCCGGGCTCCAAGAGACCCAGTACTTC	CASSRNPGLQETQYF
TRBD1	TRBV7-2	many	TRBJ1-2	TGTGCCAGAGAAGAACCGGGACAGCATAACTATGGCTACACCTTC	CAREEPGQHNYGYTF
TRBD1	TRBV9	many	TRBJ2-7	TGTGCCAGCAGCGTACAGGGGGCCTACGAGCAGTACTTC	CASSVQGAYEQYF
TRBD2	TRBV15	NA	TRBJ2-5	TGTGCCACCAGCAGTTCCCGGACTAGCGGGAGCAGGGAGACCCAGTACTTC	CATSSSRTSGSRETQYF
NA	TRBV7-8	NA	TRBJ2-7	TGTGCCAGCAGCTTAGAGGCGGGGCAGTACTTC	CASSLEAGQYF
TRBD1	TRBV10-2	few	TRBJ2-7	TGCGCCAGCAGTGGGGACAGGGGTCTAGAGCAGTACTTC	CASSGDRGLEQYF
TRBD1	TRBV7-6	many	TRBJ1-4	TGTGCCAGCAGCTTCGGGACAGCAACTAATGAAAAACTGTTTTTT	CASSFGTATNEKLFF
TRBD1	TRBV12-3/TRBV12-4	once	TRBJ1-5	TGTGCCAGCAGTTCAAGGGCAGGGGGACAAGAGACCCAGCATTTT	CASSSRAGGQETQHF
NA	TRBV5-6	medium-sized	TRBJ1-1	TGTGCCAGCAGCTTACAGGGAGGGACTGAAGCTTTCTTT	CASSLQGGTEAFF
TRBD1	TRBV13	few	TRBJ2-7	TGTGCCAGCAGCTTCTCGACAGGGGGCGAGCAGTACTTC	CASSFSTGGEQYF
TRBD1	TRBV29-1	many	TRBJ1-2	TGCAGCGTTGAAAGGTTGAACAGGGGAGGCGCCTACACCTTC	CSVERLNRGGAYTF
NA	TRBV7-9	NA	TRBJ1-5	TGTGCCAGCGACCTAACCCGGACAGCCACTACTTATAGCAATCAGCCCCAGCATTTT	CASDLTRTATTYSNQPQHF
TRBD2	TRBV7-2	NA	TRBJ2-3	TGTGCCAGCAGCCCGTTACTAGCGGGAGTGGTAGATACGCAGTATTTT	CASSPLLAGVVDTQYF
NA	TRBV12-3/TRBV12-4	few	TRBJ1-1	TGTGCCAGCAGACCTAGGGGGGGGCGGCACGCTTTCTTT	CASRPRGGRHAFF
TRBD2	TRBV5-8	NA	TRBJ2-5	TGTGCCAGCAGCTTGGTAGGGAGGGGCAATCAGCCCCAGTACTTC	CASSLVGRGNQPQYF
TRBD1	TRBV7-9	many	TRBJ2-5	TGTGCCAGCAGCTTAGGGGACAGCCAAGAGACCCAGTACTTC	CASSLGDSQETQYF
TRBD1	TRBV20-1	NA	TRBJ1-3	TGCAGTGCTAGATCCGACAGGGGTGGAAACACCATATATTTT	CSARSDRGGNTIYF
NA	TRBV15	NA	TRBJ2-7	TGTGCCACCAGCCCTCACGGGGGGCCCTACGAGCAGTACTTC	CATSPHGGPYEQYF
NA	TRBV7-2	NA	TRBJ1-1	TGTGCCAGCAGCTTAGCGCGGGGGGCTTTCTTT	CASSLARGAFF
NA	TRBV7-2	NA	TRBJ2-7	TGTGCCAGCAAAACTACAGGGACCACGGAAGCCCACGAGCAGTACTTC	CASKTTGTTEAHEQYF
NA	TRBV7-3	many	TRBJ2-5	TGTGCCAGCAGCTTAAAGGCGGCGGGCCCCCTTGGGGAGACCCAGTACTTC	CASSLKAAGPLGETQYF
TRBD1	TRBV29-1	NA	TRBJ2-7	TGCAGCGTTGGGACAGGGGACAACGAGCAGTACTTC	CSVGTGDNEQYF
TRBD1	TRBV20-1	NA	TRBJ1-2	TGCAGTGCTCAGGGACAGGGAGGCTCTGGCTACACCTTC	CSAQGQGGSGYTF
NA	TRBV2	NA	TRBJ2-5	TGTGCCAGCAAGCAGGGGTGGGAGACCCAGTACTTC	CASKQGWETQYF
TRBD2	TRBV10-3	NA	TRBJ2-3	TGTGCCATCAGTGGATTAGCGGGAGGGAGGGCAGATACGCAGTATTTT	CAISGLAGGRADTQYF